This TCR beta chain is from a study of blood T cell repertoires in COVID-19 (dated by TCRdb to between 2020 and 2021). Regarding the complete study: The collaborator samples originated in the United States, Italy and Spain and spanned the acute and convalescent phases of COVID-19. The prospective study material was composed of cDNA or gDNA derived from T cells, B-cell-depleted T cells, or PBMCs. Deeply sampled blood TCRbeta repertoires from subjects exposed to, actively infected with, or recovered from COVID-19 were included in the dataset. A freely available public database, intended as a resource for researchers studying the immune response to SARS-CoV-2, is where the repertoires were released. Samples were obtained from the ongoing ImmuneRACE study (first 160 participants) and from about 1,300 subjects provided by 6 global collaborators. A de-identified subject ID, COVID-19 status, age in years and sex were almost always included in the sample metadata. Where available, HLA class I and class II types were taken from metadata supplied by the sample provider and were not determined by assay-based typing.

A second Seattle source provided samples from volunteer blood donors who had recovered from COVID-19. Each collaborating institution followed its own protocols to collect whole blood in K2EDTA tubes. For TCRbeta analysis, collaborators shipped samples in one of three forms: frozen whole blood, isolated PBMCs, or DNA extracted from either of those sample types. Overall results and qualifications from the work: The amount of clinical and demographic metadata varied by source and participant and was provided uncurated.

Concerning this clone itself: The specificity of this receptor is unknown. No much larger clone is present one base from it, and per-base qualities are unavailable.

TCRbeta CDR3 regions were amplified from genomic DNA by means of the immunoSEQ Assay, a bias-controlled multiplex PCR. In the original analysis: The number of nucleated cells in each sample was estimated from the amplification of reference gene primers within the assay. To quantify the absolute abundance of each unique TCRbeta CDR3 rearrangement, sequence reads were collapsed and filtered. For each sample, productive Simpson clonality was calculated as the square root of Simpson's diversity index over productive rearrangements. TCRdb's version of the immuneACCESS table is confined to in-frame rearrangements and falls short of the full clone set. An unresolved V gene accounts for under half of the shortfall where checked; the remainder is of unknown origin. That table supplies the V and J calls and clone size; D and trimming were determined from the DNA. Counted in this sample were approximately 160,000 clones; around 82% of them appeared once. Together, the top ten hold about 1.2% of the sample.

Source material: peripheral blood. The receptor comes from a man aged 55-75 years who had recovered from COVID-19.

The DNA sequence follows: TGTGCCAGCAGTGAATCCTCCTTGGGGGCATTGGGCACAGATACGCAGTATTTT. Its product reads: CASSESSLGALGTDTQYF. The chain employs TRBV25-1 and TRBJ2-3; TRBD1 is perhaps the D gene, given 6 matching bases. Reading the germline V gene gives CDR1 MGHDK and CDR2 SYGVNS. The CDR3 measures 18 amino acids from cysteine to phenylalanine. CDR3 DNA is the only sequence kept; it has 54 bases, read in frame from the first base. V is cut by 1 base and J by 1 base, and the space between the germline ends is 18 bases. Beyond the CDR3, the reference TRBV25-1 and TRBJ2-3 genes provide the residues; the full variable domain reads: EADIYQTPRYLVIGTGKKITLECSQTMGHDKMYWYQQDPGMELHLIHYSYGVNSTEKGDLSSESTVSRIRTEHFPLTLESARPSHTSQYLCASSESSLGALGTDTQYFGPGTRLTVL.